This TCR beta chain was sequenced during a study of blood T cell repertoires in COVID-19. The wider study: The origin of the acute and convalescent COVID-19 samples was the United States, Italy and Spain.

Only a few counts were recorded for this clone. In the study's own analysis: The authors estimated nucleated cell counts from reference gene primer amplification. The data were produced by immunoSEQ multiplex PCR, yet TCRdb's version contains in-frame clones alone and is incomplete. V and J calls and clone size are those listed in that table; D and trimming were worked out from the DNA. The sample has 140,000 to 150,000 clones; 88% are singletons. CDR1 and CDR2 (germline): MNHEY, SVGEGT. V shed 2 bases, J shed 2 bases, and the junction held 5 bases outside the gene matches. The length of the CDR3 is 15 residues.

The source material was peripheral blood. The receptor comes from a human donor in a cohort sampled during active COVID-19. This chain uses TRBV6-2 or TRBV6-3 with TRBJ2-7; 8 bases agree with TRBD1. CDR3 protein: CASSYRGQVPYEQYF. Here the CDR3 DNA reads TGTGCCAGCAGTTACCGGGGACAGGTGCCCTACGAGCAGTACTTC.